This T cell receptor beta chain was found in a study of lymphopenia after photon versus proton radiotherapy. This clone turned up a few times. Libraries were prepared by immunoSEQ multiplex PCR; TCRdb keeps only in-frame clonotypes and omits some of them. The top ten hold 2.9% of the sample, which has roughly 65,000 clones, approximately 91% seen once. The CDR3 extends over 15 amino acids. Germline assignment: CDR1 KGHSY and CDR2 FQNENV. Trimming removed 4 bases from V and 2 bases from J; junction bases left unmatched: 4. The chain carries TRBV16 and TRBJ1-4, with 7 nucleotides matching TRBD1. Sequenced material: peripheral blood, taken from a patient treated with photon-based radiotherapy. The sequence derives from a woman aged 70-85 years with pancreatic cancer. The DNA for the CDR3 is TGTGCCAGCAGCCTTCAGGGGGGTACTAATGAAAAACTGTTTTTT. It codes for CASSLQGGTNEKLFF.